This is a list of T cell receptor beta chains from one sample in a study of T cells in Graves' hyperthyroidism and ophthalmopathy. TCRdb reanalysed the multiplex PCR reads using MiXCR and keeps one entry per CDR3 protein. The table has a few hundred thousand distinct CDR3 sequences, more than 15% seen once. Sequencing was done on a sample of blood. These receptors were obtained from a woman between 25 and 40 years old with Graves' hyperthyroidism. The conserved cysteine and the conserved F or W are not part of the CDR3 here. Fields, in order: V gene, clone size, J gene, CDR3 protein. Only part of the rows carry a size: once, few, many, or a class if the clone is expanded.

>TRBV6-1|.|TRBJ2-5
ASSPRSGFTGTDSLQETQY
>TRBV9|few|TRBJ2-3
ASSVGRNRDTDTQY
>TRBV10-2|.|TRBJ2-1
ASSVGGVYNEQF
>TRBV7-9|many|TRBJ1-1
ASTHISGSPTEAF
>TRBV11-2|many|TRBJ2-7
ASSPPVIAYEQY
>TRBV5-1|many|TRBJ2-2
ASSLRTSGSLELF
>TRBV5-1|.|TRBJ1-3
ASSLAPPTDRECTIY
>TRBV28|.|TRBJ2-1
ASSLTRRFFEQF
>TRBV12-3/TRBV12-4|many|TRBJ2-3
ASSLFGRNTDTQY
>TRBV20-1|few|TRBJ2-7
SATKEGMKSVGEQY